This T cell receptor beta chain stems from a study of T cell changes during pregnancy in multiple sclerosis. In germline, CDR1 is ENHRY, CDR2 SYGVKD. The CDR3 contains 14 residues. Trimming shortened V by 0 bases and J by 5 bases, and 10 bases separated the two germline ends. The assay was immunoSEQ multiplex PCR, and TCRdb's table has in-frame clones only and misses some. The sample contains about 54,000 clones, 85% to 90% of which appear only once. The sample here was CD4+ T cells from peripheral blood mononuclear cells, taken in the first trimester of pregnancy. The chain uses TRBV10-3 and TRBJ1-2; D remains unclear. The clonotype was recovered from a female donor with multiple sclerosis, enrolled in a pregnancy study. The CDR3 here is CAISESGSHYGYTF. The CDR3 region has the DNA TGTGCCATCAGTGAGTCTGGCAGTCATTATGGCTACACCTTC.